This is a list of T cell receptor beta chains from one sample in a study of T-cell reconstitution after alpha-beta-depleted transplantation in children. TCRdb processed the PCR reads anew with MiXCR; each CDR3 protein has one entry. Of about 460,000 distinct CDR3 sequences in the sample, approximately 13% were seen once. This sample comprised PBMCs from the stem cell graft donor, obtained from the stem cell graft. The receptor source for this set is a human donor who donated a stem cell graft to a child with combined immunodeficiency. Each CDR3 is given with its conserved first and last residue.

TRBV5-1	TRBJ2-7	CASSPALGAYEQYF
TRBV7-8	TRBJ2-1	CASSSSGPSNEQFF
TRBV7-2	TRBJ2-5	CASTVLGLASETQYF
TRBV4-3	TRBJ2-1	CASSQDPFRVEPYNEQFF
TRBV10-3	TRBJ2-7	CAISESGARNEQYF
TRBV5-1	TRBJ2-5	CASTRSGALQETQYF
TRBV12-3/TRBV12-4	TRBJ2-7	CASELIAGGDYEQYF
TRBV5-1	TRBJ2-1	CASSWGGGETYNEQFF
TRBV12-3/TRBV12-4	TRBJ2-7	CASRGDRLHEQYF
TRBV5-6	TRBJ2-5	CASKEVQEIETQYF
TRBV7-8	TRBJ2-7	CASSLGPLSGGAGEQYF
TRBV4-2	TRBJ2-5	CASSQDWGGGQETQYF
TRBV9	TRBJ2-3	CASSDEGTGTDTQYF
TRBV5-6	TRBJ2-1	CASSQDYTLAYNEQFF
TRBV12-3/TRBV12-4	TRBJ2-2	CASFPGLADPGGELFF
TRBV20-1	TRBJ2-5	CSARARTGLETQYF
TRBV7-8	TRBJ2-7	CATRPYEQYF
TRBV27	TRBJ1-1	CASSRGRPNTEAFF
TRBV2	TRBJ2-5	CASTLGGLETQYF
TRBV6-5	TRBJ2-3	CASSYSKLAGSNTQYF
TRBV6-1	TRBJ2-3	CASRDRVPTDTQYF
TRBV7-2	TRBJ2-5	CASSLAMGKETQYF
TRBV2	TRBJ2-2	CASRMTSGRAGELFF
TRBV30	TRBJ2-2	CAWSLEQGTGELFF
TRBV13	TRBJ1-2	CASSPTPTEANYGYTF
TRBV29-1	TRBJ1-1	CSASHWAEGNEAFF
TRBV5-5	TRBJ2-1	CASSFVAGGESEQFF
TRBV5-1	TRBJ1-2	CASSLEGQINYGYTF
TRBV10-3	TRBJ1-5	CAISESDLTQPQHF
TRBV15	TRBJ2-2	CATSRDQGQWTGELFF
TRBV6-2/TRBV6-3	TRBJ2-7	CASSYSHNSYEQYF
TRBV2	TRBJ2-7	CASSERTGLTYEQYF
TRBV24-1	TRBJ2-3	CATSDLMGGSADTQYF
TRBV7-8	TRBJ2-5	CASSSGTSEAQYF
TRBV6-4	TRBJ1-4	CASSDRTGTRRVNEKLFF
TRBV30	TRBJ1-1	CACRRLNTEAFF
TRBV7-2	TRBJ1-6	CASSLGPGNSPLHF
TRBV12-3/TRBV12-4	TRBJ2-3	CASSSRLATGTDTQYF
TRBV21-1	TRBJ2-1	CASSKRNRGNEQFF
TRBV20-1	TRBJ2-3	CSARVPSGRVDTQYF
TRBV12-3/TRBV12-4	TRBJ2-1	CASSSSRDREPYNEQFF
TRBV30	TRBJ2-2	CAWSVQQGVAGELFF
TRBV7-2	TRBJ2-1	CASSSRPPGVFGNEQFF
TRBV5-1	TRBJ1-1	CASSDGGVTEAFF
TRBV15	TRBJ2-3	CATSRAGGRTDTQYF
TRBV29-1	TRBJ2-1	CSVELVDEQFF
TRBV4-3	TRBJ1-1	CASSQQLRGGTEAFF
TRBV5-1	TRBJ2-3	CASSTRLAGVTDTQYF